The following is a TCR beta chain sequence with its context. Produced via immunoSEQ multiplex PCR; TCRdb's table is partial and in-frame only. Seen here are more than 10,000 clones, about 88% observed once, and the top ten hold over 20%. The data were obtained in a study of chemoradiotherapy in HPV16-positive cancers. The CDR3 runs to 15 residues. Deletions cut 2 bases from V and 4 bases from J, with 11 bases between. Germline CDR1 and CDR2: SGHAT and FQNNGV. Sequenced material: blood, taken from a patient who underwent chemoradiotherapy. V is TRBV11-2 and J is TRBJ1-4; D remains unclear. This clonotype was sampled from a human donor with HPV-associated anogenital cancer. CDR3 in DNA: TGTGCCAGCAGCTTAAAACGGTTGGTTAATGAAAAACTGTTTTTT. Amino acid sequence: CASSLKRLVNEKLFF. Together with reference TRBV11-2 and TRBJ1-4, the CDR3 gives the full variable domain: EAGVAQSPRYKIIEKRQSVAFWCNPISGHATLYWYQQILGQGPKLLIQFQNNGVVDDSQLPKDRFSAERLKGVDSTLKIQPAKLEDSAVYLCASSLKRLVNEKLFFGSGTQLSVL.